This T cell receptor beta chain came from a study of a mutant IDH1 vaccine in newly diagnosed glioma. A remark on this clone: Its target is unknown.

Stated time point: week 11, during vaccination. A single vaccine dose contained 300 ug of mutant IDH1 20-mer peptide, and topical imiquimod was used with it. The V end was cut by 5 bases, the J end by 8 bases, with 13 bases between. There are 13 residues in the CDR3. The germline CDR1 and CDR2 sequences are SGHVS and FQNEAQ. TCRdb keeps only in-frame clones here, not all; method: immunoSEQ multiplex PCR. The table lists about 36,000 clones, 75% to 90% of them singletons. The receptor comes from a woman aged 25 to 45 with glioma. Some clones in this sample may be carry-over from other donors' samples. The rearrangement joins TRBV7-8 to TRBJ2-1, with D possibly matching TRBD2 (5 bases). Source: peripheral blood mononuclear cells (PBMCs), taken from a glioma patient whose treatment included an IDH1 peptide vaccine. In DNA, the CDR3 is TGTGCCAGCAGCCTCGGGAAGGGCGATGAGCAGTTCTTC. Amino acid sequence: CASSLGKGDEQFF.